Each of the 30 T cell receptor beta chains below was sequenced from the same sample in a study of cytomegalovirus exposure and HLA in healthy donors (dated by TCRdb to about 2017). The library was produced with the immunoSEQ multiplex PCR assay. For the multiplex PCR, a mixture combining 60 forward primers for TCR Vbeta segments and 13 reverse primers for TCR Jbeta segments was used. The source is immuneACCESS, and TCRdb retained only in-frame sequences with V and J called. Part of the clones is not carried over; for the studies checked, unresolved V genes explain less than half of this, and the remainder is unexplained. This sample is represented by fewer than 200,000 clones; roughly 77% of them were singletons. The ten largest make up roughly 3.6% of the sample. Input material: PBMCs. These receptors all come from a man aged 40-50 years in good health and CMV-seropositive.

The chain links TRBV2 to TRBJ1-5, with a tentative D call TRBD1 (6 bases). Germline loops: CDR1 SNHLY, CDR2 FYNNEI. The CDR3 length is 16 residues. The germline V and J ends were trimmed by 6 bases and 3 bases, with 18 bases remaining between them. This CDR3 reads CASSLPSTGSNQPQHF. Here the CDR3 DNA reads TGTGCCAGCAGCTTACCCTCAACAGGGTCCAATCAGCCCCAGCATTTT.

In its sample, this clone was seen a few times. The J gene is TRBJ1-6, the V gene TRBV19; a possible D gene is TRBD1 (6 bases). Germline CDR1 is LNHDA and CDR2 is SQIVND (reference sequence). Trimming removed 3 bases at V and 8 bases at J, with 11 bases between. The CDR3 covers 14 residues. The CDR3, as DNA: TGTGCCAGTAGTATGAGGGACAAAGATTCACCCCTCCACTTT. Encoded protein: CASSMRDKDSPLHF.

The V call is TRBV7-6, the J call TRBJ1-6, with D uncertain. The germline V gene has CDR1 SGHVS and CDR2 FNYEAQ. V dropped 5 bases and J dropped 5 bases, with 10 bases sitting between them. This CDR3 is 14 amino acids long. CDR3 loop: CASSQLPDNSPLHF. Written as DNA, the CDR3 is TGTGCCAGCAGCCAACTACCGGATAATTCACCCCTCCACTTT.

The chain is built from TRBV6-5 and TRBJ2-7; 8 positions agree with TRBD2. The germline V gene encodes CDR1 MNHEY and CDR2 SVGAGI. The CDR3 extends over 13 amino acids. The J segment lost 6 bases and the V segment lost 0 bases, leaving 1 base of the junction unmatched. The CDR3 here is CASSYSLAGEQYF. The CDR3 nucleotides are TGTGCCAGCAGTTACTCGCTAGCGGGCGAGCAGTACTTC.

CDR3 sequence reads: CASSGQDSGELFF. CDR3 sequence (DNA): TGCGCCAGCAGCGGACAGGATTCAGGGGAGCTGTTTTTT. This chain joins TRBV5-1 and TRBJ2-2, with TRBD1 identical over 7 bases. The V segment lost 4 bases and the J segment 8 bases; nucleotides outside the gene matches: 5. The CDR3 sequence is 13 residues long. Germline V CDR1 and CDR2: SGHRS, YFSETQ.

CDR3 DNA sequence: TGTGCCATCAGTGAGTGGACAGCGAGGGGCACTGAAGCTTTCTTT. This codes for CAISEWTARGTEAFF. The chain is built from TRBV10-3 and TRBJ1-1, with D possibly TRBD1 on 6 matching bases. Germline V lookup: CDR1 ENHRY, CDR2 SYGVKD. Trimming shortened V by 1 base and J by 4 bases, and 13 bases separated the two germline ends. This CDR3 is built from 15 residues.

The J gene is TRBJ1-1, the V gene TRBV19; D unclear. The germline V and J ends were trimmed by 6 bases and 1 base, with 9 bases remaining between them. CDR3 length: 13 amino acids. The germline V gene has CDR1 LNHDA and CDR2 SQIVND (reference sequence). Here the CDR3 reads CASRWRSNTEAFF. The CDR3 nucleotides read TGTGCCAGTAGATGGAGATCGAACACTGAAGCTTTCTTT.

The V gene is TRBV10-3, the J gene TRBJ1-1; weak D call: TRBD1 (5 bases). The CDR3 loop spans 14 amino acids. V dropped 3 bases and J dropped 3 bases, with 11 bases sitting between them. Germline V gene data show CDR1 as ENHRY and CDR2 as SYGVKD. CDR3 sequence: CAISDRGVDTEAFF. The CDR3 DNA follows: TGTGCCATCAGTGATAGGGGCGTAGACACTGAAGCTTTCTTT.

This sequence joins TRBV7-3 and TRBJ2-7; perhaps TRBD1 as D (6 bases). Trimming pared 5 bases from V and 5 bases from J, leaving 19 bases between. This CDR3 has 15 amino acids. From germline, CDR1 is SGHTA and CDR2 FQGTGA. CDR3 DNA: TGTGCCAGCAGCCCGTGGGCCAGGGACAAGGACGAGCAGTACTTC. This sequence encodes CASSPWARDKDEQYF.

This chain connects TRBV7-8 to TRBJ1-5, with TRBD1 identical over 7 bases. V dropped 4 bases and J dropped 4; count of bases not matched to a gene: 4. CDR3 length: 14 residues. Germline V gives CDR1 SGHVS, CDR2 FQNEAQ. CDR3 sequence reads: CASSWTGDNQPQHF. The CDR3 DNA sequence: TGTGCCAGCAGCTGGACAGGAGATAATCAGCCCCAGCATTTT.

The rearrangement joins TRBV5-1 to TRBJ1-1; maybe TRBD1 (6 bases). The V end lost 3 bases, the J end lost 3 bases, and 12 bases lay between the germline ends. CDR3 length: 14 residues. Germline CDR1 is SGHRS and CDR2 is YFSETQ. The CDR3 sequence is CASSSRGSDTEAFF. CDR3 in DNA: TGCGCCAGCAGCTCCAGGGGATCGGACACTGAAGCTTTCTTT.

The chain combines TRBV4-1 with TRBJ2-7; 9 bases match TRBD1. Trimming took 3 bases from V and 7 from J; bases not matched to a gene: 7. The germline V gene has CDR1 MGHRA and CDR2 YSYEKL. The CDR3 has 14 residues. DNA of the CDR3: TGCGCCAGCAGCCAGCCGGGACAGGGTAGGGAGCAGTACTTC. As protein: CASSQPGQGREQYF.

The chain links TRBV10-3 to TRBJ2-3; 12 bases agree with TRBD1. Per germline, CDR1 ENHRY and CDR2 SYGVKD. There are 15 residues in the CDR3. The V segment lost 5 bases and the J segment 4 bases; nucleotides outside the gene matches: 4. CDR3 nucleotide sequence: TGTGCCATCAGTCGGGACAGGGGGCGGGCAGATACGCAGTATTTT. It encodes CAISRDRGRADTQYF.

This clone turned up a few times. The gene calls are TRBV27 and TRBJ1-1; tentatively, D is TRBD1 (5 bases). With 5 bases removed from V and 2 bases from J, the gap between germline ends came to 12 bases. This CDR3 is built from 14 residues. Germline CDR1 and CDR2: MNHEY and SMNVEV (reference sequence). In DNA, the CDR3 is TGTGCCAGCAGTCCACTTCAGGGTAACACTGAAGCTTTCTTT. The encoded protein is CASSPLQGNTEAFF.

CDR3 residues: CASRSQGPGLDTEAFF. The CDR3 DNA reads as TGTGCCAGCCGCAGCCAGGGCCCCGGGTTGGACACTGAAGCTTTCTTT. This chain uses TRBV2 with TRBJ1-1; tentatively, D is TRBD1 (5 bases). Germline V lookup: CDR1 SNHLY, CDR2 FYNNEI. V lost 8 bases, J lost 3 bases, and 22 bases lay in between. The CDR3 runs to 16 residues.

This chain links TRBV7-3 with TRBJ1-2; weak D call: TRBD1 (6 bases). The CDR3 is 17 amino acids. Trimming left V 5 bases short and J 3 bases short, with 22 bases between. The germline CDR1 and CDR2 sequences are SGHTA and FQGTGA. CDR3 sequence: CASSQGQTEGRDYGYTF. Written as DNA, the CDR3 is TGTGCCAGCAGCCAAGGACAGACCGAAGGTAGGGACTATGGCTACACCTTC.

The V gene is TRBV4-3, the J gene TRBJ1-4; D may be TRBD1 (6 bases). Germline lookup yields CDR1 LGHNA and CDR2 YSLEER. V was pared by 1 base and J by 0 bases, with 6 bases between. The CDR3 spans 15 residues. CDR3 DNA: TGCGCCAGCAGCCAAGGGACAGCAACTAATGAAAAACTGTTTTTT. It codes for CASSQGTATNEKLFF.

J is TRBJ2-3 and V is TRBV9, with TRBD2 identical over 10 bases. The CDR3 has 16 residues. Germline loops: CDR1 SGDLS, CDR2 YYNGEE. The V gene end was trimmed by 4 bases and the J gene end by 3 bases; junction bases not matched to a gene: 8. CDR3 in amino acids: CASSQGTSVRTDTQYF. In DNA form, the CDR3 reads TGTGCCAGCAGCCAAGGGACTAGCGTTAGAACAGATACGCAGTATTTT.

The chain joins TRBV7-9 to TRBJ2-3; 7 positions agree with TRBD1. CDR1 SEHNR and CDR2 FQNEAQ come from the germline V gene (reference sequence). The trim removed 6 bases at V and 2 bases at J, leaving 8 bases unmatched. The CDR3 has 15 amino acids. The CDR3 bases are TGTGCCAGCAGGGATGGCAGGGGGTACACAGATACGCAGTATTTT. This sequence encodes CASRDGRGYTDTQYF. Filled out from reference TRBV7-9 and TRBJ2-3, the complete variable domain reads DTGVSQNPRHKITKRGQNVTFRCDPISEHNRLYWYRQTLGQGPEFLTYFQNEAQLEKSRLLSDRFSAERPKGSFSTLEIQRTEQGDSAMYLCASRDGRGYTDTQYFGPGTRLTVL.

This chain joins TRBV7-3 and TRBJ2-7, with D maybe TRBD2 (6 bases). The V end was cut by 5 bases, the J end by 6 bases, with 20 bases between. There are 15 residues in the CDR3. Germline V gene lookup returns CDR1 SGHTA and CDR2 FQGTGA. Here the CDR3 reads CASSPGLPGPLEQYF. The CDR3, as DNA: TGTGCCAGCAGCCCCGGACTACCGGGCCCACTCGAGCAGTACTTC.

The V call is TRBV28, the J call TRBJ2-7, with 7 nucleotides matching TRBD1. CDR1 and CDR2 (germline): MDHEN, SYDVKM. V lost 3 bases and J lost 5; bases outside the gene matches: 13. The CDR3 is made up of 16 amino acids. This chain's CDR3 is CASSFWGDRALHEQYF. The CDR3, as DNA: TGTGCCAGCAGTTTTTGGGGAGACAGGGCTCTGCACGAGCAGTACTTC.

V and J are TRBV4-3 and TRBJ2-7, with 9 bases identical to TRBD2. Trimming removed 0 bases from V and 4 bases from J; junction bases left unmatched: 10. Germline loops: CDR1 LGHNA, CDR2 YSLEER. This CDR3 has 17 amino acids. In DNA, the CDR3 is TGCGCCAGCAGCCAAGAATTAAGCCAGGGACTAGCTTACGAGCAGTACTTC. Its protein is CASSQELSQGLAYEQYF.

CDR3 region: CASSEHPGQGWGEQYF. The CDR3 DNA follows: TGTGCCAGCAGTGAACACCCCGGACAGGGGTGGGGCGAGCAGTACTTC. This chain connects TRBV2 to TRBJ2-7; 9 nucleotides match TRBD1. V was pared by 2 bases and J by 6 bases, with 11 bases of the junction left unmatched. Germline V lookup: CDR1 SNHLY, CDR2 FYNNEI. The CDR3 loop spans 16 amino acids. The variable domain in full, with the rest retrieved from reference TRBV2 and TRBJ2-7, is EPEVTQTPSHQVTQMGQEVILRCVPISNHLYFYWYRQILGQKVEFLVSFYNNEISEKSEIFDDQFSVERPDGSNFTLKIRSTKLEDSAMYFCASSEHPGQGWGEQYFGPGTRLTVT.

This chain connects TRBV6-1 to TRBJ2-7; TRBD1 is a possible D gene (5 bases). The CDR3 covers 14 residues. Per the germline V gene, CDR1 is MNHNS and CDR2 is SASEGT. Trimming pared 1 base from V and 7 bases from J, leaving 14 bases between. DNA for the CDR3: TGTGCCAGCAGTGAAGGAGTTCTAAAGGGGGAGCAGTACTTC. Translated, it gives CASSEGVLKGEQYF.

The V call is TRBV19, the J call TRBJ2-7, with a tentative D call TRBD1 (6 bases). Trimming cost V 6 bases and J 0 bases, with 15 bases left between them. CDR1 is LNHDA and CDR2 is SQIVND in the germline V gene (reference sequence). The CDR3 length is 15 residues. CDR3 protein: CASSQQGISSYEQYF. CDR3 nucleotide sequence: TGTGCCAGTAGCCAACAGGGTATTAGCTCCTACGAGCAGTACTTC.

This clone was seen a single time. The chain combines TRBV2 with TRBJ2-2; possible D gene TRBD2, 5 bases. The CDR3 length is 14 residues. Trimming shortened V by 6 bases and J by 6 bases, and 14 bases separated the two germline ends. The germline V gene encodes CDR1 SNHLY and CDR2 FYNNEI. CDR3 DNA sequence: TGTGCCAGCAGGTCTCTAGCTTCGGCCGGGGAGCTGTTTTTT. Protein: CASRSLASAGELFF. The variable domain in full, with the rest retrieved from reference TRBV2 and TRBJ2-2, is EPEVTQTPSHQVTQMGQEVILRCVPISNHLYFYWYRQILGQKVEFLVSFYNNEISEKSEIFDDQFSVERPDGSNFTLKIRSTKLEDSAMYFCASRSLASAGELFFGEGSRLTVL.

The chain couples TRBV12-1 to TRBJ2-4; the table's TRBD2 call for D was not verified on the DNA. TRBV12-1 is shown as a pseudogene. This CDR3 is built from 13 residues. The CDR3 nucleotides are TGTGCCAGTCAAGAAGGAGGGGAAAACATTCAGTACTTC. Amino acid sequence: CASQEGGENIQYF.

This CDR3 is CASSPTGWGTNEKLFF. In nucleotides, the CDR3 is TGTGCCAGCAGCCCCACAGGGTGGGGAACTAATGAAAAACTGTTTTTT. The chain links TRBV7-9 to TRBJ1-4, with D perhaps matching TRBD1 (6 bases). V lost 5 bases, J lost 1 base, and 14 bases lay in between. The CDR3 is 16 residues long. CDR1 SEHNR and CDR2 FQNEAQ come from the germline V gene (reference sequence).

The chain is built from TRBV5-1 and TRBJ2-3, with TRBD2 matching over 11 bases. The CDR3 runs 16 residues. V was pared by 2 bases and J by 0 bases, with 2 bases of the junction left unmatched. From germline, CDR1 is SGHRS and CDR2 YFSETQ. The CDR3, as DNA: TGCGCCAGCAGCTTCCTAGCGGGGGGAAGCACAGATACGCAGTATTTT. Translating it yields CASSFLAGGSTDTQYF.

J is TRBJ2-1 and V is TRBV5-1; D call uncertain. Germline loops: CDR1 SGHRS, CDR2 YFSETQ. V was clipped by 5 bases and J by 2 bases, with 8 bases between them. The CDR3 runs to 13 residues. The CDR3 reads CASRARTYNEQFF. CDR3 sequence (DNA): TGCGCCAGCAGGGCGAGGACCTACAATGAGCAGTTCTTC.